These 27 T cell receptor beta chains came from one sample sequenced in a study of blood T cell repertoires in COVID-19. Some clones are missing from TCRdb's copy, which holds only in-frame ones; the method was immunoSEQ multiplex PCR. In the table there are fewer than 350,000 clones, roughly nine tenths of which are singletons. Specimen: peripheral blood. All receptors derive from a woman aged 30 to 39 with COVID-19, enrolled during active disease.

The rearrangement uses TRBV14 and TRBJ1-2; D gene unclear. The CDR3 extends over 13 amino acids. Germline CDR1 SGHDN, CDR2 FVKESK. The V gene lost 5 bases and the J gene lost 2 bases, with 9 bases spanning the gap. DNA of the CDR3: TGTGCCAGCAGCGCGGGAACGAACTATGGCTACACCTTC. This codes for CASSAGTNYGYTF. Full variable domain (rest looked up from reference TRBV14 and TRBJ1-2): EAGVTQFPSHSVIEKGQTVTLRCDPISGHDNLYWYRRVMGKEIKFLLHFVKESKQDESGMPNNRFLAERTGGTYSTLKVQPAELEDSGVYFCASSAGTNYGYTFGSGTRLTVV.

V gene TRBV30 combines with J gene TRBJ1-5; 7 positions agree with TRBD1. Germline lookup yields CDR1 GTSNPN and CDR2 SVGIG (reference sequence). CDR3 length: 16 residues. J was trimmed by 5 bases and V by 2 bases; bases with no gene match: 12. The CDR3 spells CAWSPDRVRIDQPQHF. The CDR3 coding sequence is TGTGCCTGGAGTCCAGACAGGGTGAGAATCGATCAGCCCCAGCATTTT.

The CDR3 nucleotides are TGTGCCAGCAGCTTGGTGGGCTTTTCACCCCTCCACTTT. Its translation: CASSLVGFSPLHF. This chain uses TRBV7-8 with TRBJ1-6; no firm D call. The CDR3 runs 13 residues. With 3 bases removed from V and 9 bases from J, the gap between germline ends came to 9 bases. The germline V gene encodes CDR1 SGHVS and CDR2 FQNEAQ.

The V and J genes are TRBV5-4 and TRBJ2-7; 9 bases fit TRBD2. CDR3 length: 15 residues. V lost 0 bases and J lost 2; bases outside the gene matches: 3. The germline gives CDR1 SGHNT, CDR2 YYREEE (reference sequence). The CDR3 here is CASSLAERGAYEQYF. The CDR3 DNA is TGTGCCAGCAGCTTGGCAGAGCGGGGGGCCTACGAGCAGTACTTC. Combining the CDR3 with reference TRBV5-4 and TRBJ2-7 gives the whole variable domain ETGVTQSPTHLIKTRGQQVTLRCSSQSGHNTVSWYQQALGQGPQFIFQYYREEENGRGNFPPRFSGLQFPNYSSELNVNALELDDSALYLCASSLAERGAYEQYFGPGTRLTVT.

The genes are TRBV5-1 and TRBJ2-1, with 12 bases lining up with TRBD2. Unmatched junction bases numbered 7, after V lost 4 bases and J lost 5 bases. The length of the CDR3 is 16 residues. The germline gives CDR1 SGHRS, CDR2 YFSETQ. The DNA for the CDR3 is TGCGCCAGCAGCACCGAGACTAGCGGGGGTCACAATGAGCAGTTCTTC. Protein sequence: CASSTETSGGHNEQFF.

This chain connects TRBV11-2 to TRBJ2-5, with TRBD2 identical over 7 bases. V shed 5 bases, J shed 3 bases, and the junction held 9 bases outside the gene matches. The germline CDR1 and CDR2 sequences are SGHAT and FQNNGV. This CDR3 has 15 amino acids. The CDR3 nucleotides read TGTGCCAGCAGCCCCCCTCAGCGGGGAGAAGAGACCCAGTACTTC. Translating it yields CASSPPQRGEETQYF. The whole variable domain, remainder taken from reference TRBV11-2 and TRBJ2-5, is EAGVAQSPRYKIIEKRQSVAFWCNPISGHATLYWYQQILGQGPKLLIQFQNNGVVDDSQLPKDRFSAERLKGVDSTLKIQPAKLEDSAVYLCASSPPQRGEETQYFGPGTRLLVL.

The rearrangement joins TRBV27 to TRBJ2-5; possible D gene TRBD1, 5 bases. The ends were cut back, 5 bases at V and 0 bases at J, with 16 bases in the middle. Germline-derived CDR1 and CDR2 are MNHEY and SMNVEV (reference sequence). This CDR3 has 16 residues. CDR3 loop: CASSPFSRANQETQYF. The CDR3 DNA reads TGTGCCAGCAGTCCGTTCTCCAGGGCTAACCAAGAGACCCAGTACTTC.

The chain uses TRBV7-9 and TRBJ2-5; the D gene is possibly TRBD1 (5 bases). The V end was cut by 5 bases, the J end by 1 base, with 14 bases between. The CDR3 runs to 15 residues. Germline loops: CDR1 SEHNR, CDR2 FQNEAQ (reference sequence). The CDR3 protein is CASSPPRTPQETQYF. The DNA for the CDR3 is TGTGCCAGCAGCCCCCCCCGGACACCCCAAGAGACCCAGTACTTC.

The genes are TRBV14 and TRBJ2-5; D call uncertain. This CDR3 spans 13 amino acids. Per germline, CDR1 SGHDN and CDR2 FVKESK. V was pared by 6 bases and J by 14 bases, with 22 bases between. DNA of the CDR3: TGTGCCAGCAGGGCTCCGGCACCGGCGGCCTCATACTTC. Translating it yields CASRAPAPAASYF. The full variable domain, with the rest looked up from reference TRBV14 and TRBJ2-5, is EAGVTQFPSHSVIEKGQTVTLRCDPISGHDNLYWYRRVMGKEIKFLLHFVKESKQDESGMPNNRFLAERTGGTYSTLKVQPAELEDSGVYFCASRAPAPAASYFGPGTRLLVL.

This clone was seen once. The chain has TRBV7-2 and TRBJ2-1, with D possibly TRBD2 on 7 matching bases. This CDR3 region has 14 residues. Germline CDR1 SGHTA, CDR2 FQGNSA. V was trimmed by 0 bases and J by 10 bases, leaving 13 bases between them. In DNA, the CDR3 is TGTGCCAGCAGCTTAGCGGGGGGGCTATCCGAGCAGTTCTTC. It is translated as CASSLAGGLSEQFF.

The rearrangement joins TRBV1 to TRBJ2-5; TRBD2, the table's D call, was not compared with the DNA. TRBV1 is a documented pseudogene. The CDR3 has 15 amino acids. CDR3: CTSSPRTSGKETQYF. DNA for the CDR3: TGCACCAGCAGCCCCCGGACTAGCGGCAAAGAGACCCAGTACTTC.

The chain recombines TRBV19 with TRBJ1-1, with D maybe TRBD1 (5 bases). This CDR3 contains 16 residues. Germline lookup yields CDR1 LNHDA and CDR2 SQIVND (reference sequence). With 5 bases removed from V and 2 bases from J, the gap between germline ends came to 18 bases. CDR3 nucleotide sequence: TGTGCCAGTAGTTTAGTCTCTGGGGCTTATAACACTGAAGCTTTCTTT. This translates into CASSLVSGAYNTEAFF.

The chain couples TRBV2 to TRBJ2-7, with 11 bases fitting TRBD1. J lost 6 bases, V lost 6 bases, and 7 bases had no gene match. Germline CDR1 SNHLY, CDR2 FYNNEI. The CDR3 has 14 amino acids. The CDR3: CASRGRDRGTEQYF. The CDR3 DNA reads as TGTGCCAGCAGGGGCCGGGACAGGGGGACCGAGCAGTACTTC.

The rearrangement joins TRBV19 to TRBJ2-1; 7 bases fit TRBD2. Germline V lookup: CDR1 LNHDA, CDR2 SQIVND (reference sequence). The length of the CDR3 is 14 residues. With 3 bases clipped from V and 5 bases from J, the junction kept 4 bases outside the gene matches. The CDR3 nucleotides are TGTGCCAGTAGTATCCAGCGGGGTAACAATGAGCAGTTCTTC. It translates to CASSIQRGNNEQFF.

The CDR3 nucleotides are TGTGCCAGCAGTTTCCAACCAGGGGCTCTTACCTACGAGCAGTACTTC. This sequence encodes CASSFQPGALTYEQYF. The chain carries TRBV27 and TRBJ2-7; TRBD1 might be the D (6 bases). The ends were cut back, 3 bases at V and 2 bases at J, with 17 bases in the middle. The CDR3 has 16 residues. Germline loops: CDR1 MNHEY, CDR2 SMNVEV (reference sequence).

The chain is built from TRBV11-2 and TRBJ2-6; 8 nucleotides match TRBD1. Germline V gives CDR1 SGHAT, CDR2 FQNNGV. V trimming: 5 bases; J trimming: 0 bases; junction bases outside the gene matches: 6. The CDR3 extends over 17 amino acids. The CDR3 DNA reads TGTGCCAGCAGCGTCCGACAGGGGCTCTCTGGGGCCAACGTCCTGACTTTC. Protein: CASSVRQGLSGANVLTF.

This clone has only a few counts. The V call is TRBV19, the J call TRBJ1-3; D gene unclear. Trimming took 9 bases from V and 0 from J, leaving 15 bases between them. This CDR3 has 15 amino acids. The germline CDR1 and CDR2 sequences are LNHDA and SQIVND (reference sequence). CDR3: CASFRRTSSGNTIYF. The CDR3 region has the DNA TGTGCCAGCTTTCGGAGGACTTCCTCTGGAAACACCATATATTTT.

V and J are TRBV4-2 and TRBJ2-6; possible D gene TRBD2, 6 bases. The CDR3 totals 18 residues. Trimming removed 4 bases at V and 0 bases at J, with 16 bases between. Germline V gene sequence: CDR1 LGHNA, CDR2 YNFKEQ. CDR3: CASSRWETRSSGANVLTF. Written as DNA, the CDR3 is TGTGCCAGCAGCCGATGGGAGACTAGAAGCTCTGGGGCCAACGTCCTGACTTTC.

The chain has TRBV6-2 or TRBV6-3 and TRBJ2-1, with 14 bases aligning to TRBD2. CDR3 size: 17 residues. With 5 bases clipped from V and 4 bases from J, the junction kept 7 bases outside the gene matches. Germline V gives CDR1 MNHEY, CDR2 SVGEGT. As DNA, the CDR3 is TGTGCCAGCAGTAGCGGGACTAGCGGGGGATCTTACAATGAGCAGTTCTTC. Translating it yields CASSSGTSGGSYNEQFF.

The chain couples TRBV4-1 to TRBJ2-7; D not certain. Germline values: CDR1 MGHRA, CDR2 YSYEKL. The V end lost 1 base, the J end lost 2 bases, and 12 bases lay between the germline ends. The CDR3 covers 15 residues. The CDR3 sequence: CASSQGSRTAYEQYF. In nucleotides, the CDR3 is TGCGCCAGCAGCCAAGGTTCCCGAACGGCCTACGAGCAGTACTTC.

DNA for the CDR3: TGTGCCAGCAGTTCGGGGGGGCTGGAGACCCAGTACTTC. This gives the protein CASSSGGLETQYF. The V gene is TRBV6-5, the J gene TRBJ2-5, with 8 bases that match TRBD2. V was pared by 4 bases and J by 5 bases, with 3 bases of the junction left unmatched. The CDR3 is 13 residues long. The germline V gene has CDR1 MNHEY and CDR2 SVGAGI.

This clone was recorded many times. This chain uses TRBV30 with TRBJ2-1; the match to TRBD2 covers 11 bases. The CDR3 covers 15 residues. The J segment lost 7 bases and the V segment lost 4 bases, leaving 9 bases of the junction unmatched. Germline CDR1 reads GTSNPN; CDR2 reads SVGIG (reference sequence). CDR3 coding DNA: TGTGCCTGGACCGGTAAGGCTAGCGGGGGGAATGAGCAGTTCTTC. Translated, it gives CAWTGKASGGNEQFF.

This rearrangement joins TRBV19 to TRBJ1-6, with 7 nucleotides matching TRBD1. Germline CDR1 and CDR2: LNHDA and SQIVND (reference sequence). The V and J ends lost 5 bases and 5 bases, in that order; junction bases with no gene match: 9. CDR3 length: 16 amino acids. As DNA, the CDR3 is TGTGCCAGTAGTGTCCAGGGGGGTGGAAATAATTCACCCCTCCACTTT. Amino acids: CASSVQGGGNNSPLHF.

The genes are TRBV3-1 (or the pseudogene TRBV3-2) and TRBJ2-5; 10 bases map to TRBD2. V lost 3 bases to trimming and J lost 2 bases; unmatched junction nucleotides: 6. This CDR3 comprises 16 residues. Germline-derived CDR1 and CDR2 are LGHDT and YNNKEL (reference sequence). The CDR3 reads CASSQGTSGDQETQYF. Written as DNA, the CDR3 is TGTGCCAGCAGCCAGGGTACTAGCGGGGATCAAGAGACCCAGTACTTC.

This clone appeared a few times. This chain uses TRBV18 with TRBJ2-7; perhaps TRBD1 as D (5 bases). The CDR3 runs 13 residues. From germline, CDR1 is KGHSH and CDR2 LQKENI. The V end was cut by 3 bases, the J end by 2 bases, with 8 bases between. In DNA, the CDR3 is TGTGCCAGCTCACCCGGACATGCCTACGAGCAGTACTTC. This translates into CASSPGHAYEQYF.

The V and J genes are TRBV27 and TRBJ1-4; a weak D match, TRBD1 (5 bases). Trimming cost V 6 bases and J 14 bases, with 16 bases left between them. There are 12 residues in the CDR3. CDR1 and CDR2 from the germline V gene are MNHEY and SMNVEV (reference sequence). CDR3 bases: TGTGCCAGCAGGGCCCGGGTGGGGCGTCTGTTTTTT. This codes for CASRARVGRLFF.

This sequence joins TRBV11-3 and TRBJ2-6; maybe TRBD1 (6 bases). CDR1 is SGHNT, CDR2 YENEEA, per germline. Trimming shortened V by 1 base and J by 3 bases, and 16 bases separated the two germline ends. The CDR3 consists of 18 residues. CDR3: CASSLGTGWGDGANVLTF. In DNA, the CDR3 is TGTGCCAGCAGCTTAGGAACAGGGTGGGGTGATGGGGCCAACGTCCTGACTTTC.